Described below is a single T cell receptor (beta chain) sequence and its context. The length of the CDR3 is 14 residues. Losses at the gene ends were 7 bases for V and 3 bases for J; bases not matched to a gene: 6. Germline V CDR1 and CDR2: MNHGY, SAAAGT. Assay used: immunoSEQ multiplex PCR; TCRdb lists only in-frame clones, some missing. The repertoire has 40,000 to 50,000 clones, approximately 80% of them found once; the top ten carry over 1%. This sample is part of a study of preoperative IRX-2 immunotherapy in early breast cancer. Described treatment: preoperative locoregional IRX-2 cytokine immunotherapy. Patients received preoperative, locoregional IRX-2 cytokine immunotherapy in a phase Ib study.

This clonotype originated in a human donor with breast cancer. The sample in question was tumor tissue, obtained after IRX-2 immunotherapy. V gene TRBV6-8 combines with J gene TRBJ2-7; 10 bases line up with TRBD1. The CDR3 here is CASNVRDRGYEQYF. The CDR3 bases are TGTGCCAGCAACGTCCGGGACAGGGGCTACGAGCAGTACTTC.